The 4 T cell receptor beta chains in this list originate from one sample, sequenced in a study of blood T cell repertoires in COVID-19 (dated by TCRdb to 2020 to 2022). Library preparation used the immunoSEQ multiplex PCR assay. The table was pulled from immuneACCESS by TCRdb, which kept in-frame rearrangements only. Such tables lose some clones; where checked, under half of the loss comes from unresolved V genes, and the rest has no known cause. The sample table shows hundreds of thousands of clones, and 90% are seen once. The ten most abundant clones make up around 1% of the sample. The sequencing sample was made of peripheral blood. These receptors all stem from a woman in her forties with COVID-19, enrolled during active disease.

V is TRBV28 and J is TRBJ2-1, with D possibly being TRBD1 (6 bases). CDR3 size: 15 residues. Germline assignment: CDR1 MDHEN and CDR2 SYDVKM. The germline V and J ends were trimmed by 7 bases and 7 bases, with 20 bases remaining between them. The CDR3: CASKDGGLYGNEQFF. In DNA, the CDR3 is TGTGCCAGCAAGGATGGGGGCCTCTACGGTAATGAGCAGTTCTTC.

The chain carries TRBV11-1 and TRBJ2-2; a weak D match, TRBD2 (5 bases). V shed 5 bases and J shed 5 bases, with 6 bases lying between them. The length of the CDR3 is 12 residues. Germline V gives CDR1 SGHAT, CDR2 FQDESV (reference sequence). Written as DNA, the CDR3 is TGTGCCAGCAGCCGGGAAACCGGGGAGCTGTTTTTT. The encoded protein is CASSRETGELFF.

The chain employs TRBV5-4 and TRBJ1-2; the match to TRBD1 covers 9 bases. The CDR3 covers 17 residues. The trim removed 0 bases at V and 2 bases at J, leaving 8 bases unmatched. In germline, CDR1 is SGHNT, CDR2 YYREEE (reference sequence). In nucleotides, the CDR3 is TGTGCCAGCAGCTTGGGGGGAGGGACAGGGAAAAACTATGGCTACACCTTC. Translation: CASSLGGGTGKNYGYTF.

The chain employs TRBV28 and TRBJ1-1; TRBD1 matches at 8 bases. Germline V gene data show CDR1 as MDHEN and CDR2 as SYDVKM. Trimming removed 4 bases from V and 4 bases from J; junction bases left unmatched: 8. The CDR3 runs to 15 residues. The CDR3: CASSSLTGVGTEAFF. The CDR3 bases are TGTGCCAGCAGTTCGCTGACAGGGGTTGGCACTGAAGCTTTCTTT.